The 30 T cell receptor beta chains below were found in one sample sequenced in a study of early T cells in non-severe SARS-CoV-2 infection. One entry per CDR3 protein results from TCRdb running MiXCR on the 5' RACE reads. The sample lists 69,000 or so distinct CDR3 sequences, about 12% occurring once. The sample taken for sequencing was whole blood. The origin of the receptors is an adult who was a healthcare worker with PCR-confirmed SARS-CoV-2 infection or an uninfected control (not recorded which).

There are many counts of this clonotype. V is TRBV7-3 and J is TRBJ1-1; D is perhaps TRBD1 (6 bases). The CDR3 extends over 16 amino acids. With 2 bases removed from V and 4 bases from J, the gap between germline ends came to 17 bases. Germline V lookup: CDR1 SGHTA, CDR2 FQGTGA. CDR3 nucleotides: TGTGCCAGCAGCTTAGAGGGGGGAGGTCGAAGCACTGAAGCTTTCTTT. It encodes CASSLEGGGRSTEAFF.

Ten or more counts support this clonotype. V is TRBV20-1 and J is TRBJ2-1; TRBD2 aligns across 9 bases. The V gene's germline CDR1 is DFQATT and CDR2 SNEGSKA (reference sequence). The CDR3 spans 15 residues. V was pared by 1 base and J by 8 bases, with 9 bases of the junction left unmatched. CDR3 bases: TGCAGTGCTAGAGTAATCGCGGGGGGGTTTGATGAGCAGTTCTTC. As protein: CSARVIAGGFDEQFF.

This clonotype appeared a few times. The genes are TRBV2 and TRBJ2-1; 11 positions match TRBD2. The CDR3 has 15 residues. Looked up from germline, CDR1 is SNHLY and CDR2 is FYNNEI. Trimming removed 6 bases from V and 3 bases from J; junction bases left unmatched: 4. This CDR3 is CASRSLAGGYNEQFF. The CDR3 nucleotides are TGTGCCAGCAGATCCCTAGCGGGGGGCTACAATGAGCAGTTCTTC.

This clonotype has at least ten counts. The chain has TRBV5-1 and TRBJ2-2; D perhaps matches TRBD2 (6 bases). CDR1 SGHRS and CDR2 YFSETQ come from the germline V gene. The CDR3 extends over 14 amino acids. Trimming left V 5 bases short and J 2 bases short, with 10 bases between. The CDR3 sequence: CASRPGTNTGELFF. Here the CDR3 DNA reads TGCGCCAGCAGGCCCGGGACTAACACCGGGGAGCTGTTTTTT.

This clonotype was seen only a few times. This CDR3 is CASSYIPYEQYF. The CDR3 region has the DNA TGTGCCAGCAGTTACATTCCCTACGAGCAGTACTTC. This rearrangement joins TRBV6-2 or TRBV6-3 to TRBJ2-7; D not resolved. The ends were cut back, 2 bases at V and 2 bases at J, with 4 bases in the middle. Per the germline V gene, CDR1 is MNHEY and CDR2 is SVGEGT. This CDR3 region has 12 residues.

In this sample, this clonotype turned up many times. V is TRBV7-6 and J is TRBJ2-3; D gene unclear. Trimming took 5 bases from V and 4 from J, leaving 10 bases between them. CDR1 and CDR2 from the germline V gene are SGHVS and FNYEAQ. This CDR3 has 13 residues. This CDR3 is CASSPRRADTQYF. For the CDR3, the DNA is TGTGCCAGCAGCCCCCGAAGGGCAGATACGCAGTATTTT. Supplemented by reference TRBV7-6 and TRBJ2-3, the full variable domain reads GAGVSQSPRYKVTKRGQDVALRCDPISGHVSLYWYRQALGQGPEFLTYFNYEAQQDKSGLPNDRFSAERPEGSISTLTIQRTEQRDSAMYRCASSPRRADTQYFGPGTRLTVL.

This chain uses TRBV5-1 with TRBJ2-1; 8 nucleotides agree with TRBD2. This CDR3 spans 20 amino acids. V dropped 4 bases and J dropped 4; count of bases not matched to a gene: 22. CDR1 and CDR2 (germline): SGHRS, YFSETQ. The CDR3 loop reads CASSRKNTGPSGGDYNEQFF. The CDR3 nucleotides read TGCGCCAGCAGCCGAAAAAATACCGGACCATCCGGGGGGGATTACAATGAGCAGTTCTTC.

This clonotype was recorded at least ten times. The genes are TRBV6-5 and TRBJ2-7; D possibly corresponds to TRBD2 (5 bases). There are 15 residues in the CDR3. The germline gives CDR1 MNHEY, CDR2 SVGAGI. Trimming cost V 2 bases and J 0 bases, with 11 bases left between them. CDR3 residues: CASSYQVGSSYEQYF. CDR3 bases: TGTGCCAGCAGTTACCAGGTGGGGAGCTCCTACGAGCAGTACTTC.

This clonotype was recorded many times. The chain uses TRBV19 and TRBJ1-3; a possible D gene is TRBD1 (5 bases). The CDR3 sequence is 15 residues long. V was clipped by 11 bases and J by 0 bases, with 17 bases between them. Looked up from germline, CDR1 is LNHDA and CDR2 is SQIVND (reference sequence). CDR3 sequence reads: CAARSAGNSGNTIYF. DNA of the CDR3: TGTGCCGCACGTTCGGCAGGGAACTCTGGAAACACCATATATTTT.

This clonotype was counted at least ten times. The V and J genes are TRBV15 and TRBJ2-5, with a possible D match to TRBD2 (5 bases). Trimming pared 4 bases from V and 2 bases from J, leaving 17 bases between. Germline V lookup: CDR1 LNHNV, CDR2 YYDKDF (reference sequence). CDR3 length equals 16 residues. CDR3 residues: CATSNFLGLIQETQYF. As DNA, the CDR3 is TGTGCCACCAGCAATTTCCTTGGACTGATTCAAGAGACCCAGTACTTC.

This clonotype was seen at least ten times. The chain is built from TRBV12-3 or TRBV12-4 and TRBJ2-2, with D possibly called TRBD1 or TRBD2 (5 bases each). The CDR3 totals 12 residues. Trimming took 4 bases from V and 5 from J, leaving 5 bases between them. For the CDR3, the DNA is TGTGCCAGCAGTTGGGGGACCGGGGAGCTGTTTTTT. Translated: CASSWGTGELFF.

The V call is TRBV20-1, the J call TRBJ2-2; perhaps TRBD2 as D (5 bases). This CDR3 has 12 amino acids. The V end lost 5 bases, the J end lost 3 bases, and 7 bases lay between the germline ends. The germline V gene encodes CDR1 DFQATT and CDR2 SNEGSKA (reference sequence). In DNA form, the CDR3 reads TGCAGTGCTGGGAGAGACACCGGGGAGCTGTTTTTT. Protein: CSAGRDTGELFF.

In its sample, this clonotype was seen many times. The chain uses TRBV11-2 and TRBJ2-1; the D is unclear. Trimming removed 1 base at V and 3 bases at J, with 10 bases between. This CDR3 contains 15 residues. Germline V gives CDR1 SGHAT, CDR2 FQNNGV. CDR3 DNA: TGTGCCAGCAGCTTAGCTATTTCAAGCTACAATGAGCAGTTCTTC. It encodes CASSLAISSYNEQFF. The full variable domain, completed using reference TRBV11-2 and TRBJ2-1, is EAGVAQSPRYKIIEKRQSVAFWCNPISGHATLYWYQQILGQGPKLLIQFQNNGVVDDSQLPKDRFSAERLKGVDSTLKIQPAKLEDSAVYLCASSLAISSYNEQFFGPGTRLTVL.

This clonotype was found many times. The chain uses TRBV3-1 and TRBJ2-7; TRBD2 aligns across 10 bases. V dropped 0 bases and J dropped 2; count of bases not matched to a gene: 4. The CDR3 runs to 16 residues. Germline V lookup: CDR1 LGHDT, CDR2 YNNKEL (reference sequence). The DNA for the CDR3 is TGTGCCAGCAGCCAAGATAGCAGCGGGAGGGCCTACGAGCAGTACTTC. Protein sequence: CASSQDSSGRAYEQYF.

V is TRBV12-3 or TRBV12-4 and J is TRBJ1-2; D not certain. Trimming took 5 bases from V and 4 from J, leaving 14 bases between them. CDR3 length equals 14 residues. CDR3 protein: CASSPTREIYGYTF. The CDR3 bases are TGTGCCAGCAGTCCCACAAGAGAAATCTATGGCTACACCTTC.

The chain links TRBV29-1 to TRBJ2-6; 7 nucleotides align to TRBD2. CDR3 length equals 15 residues. CDR1 and CDR2 from the germline V gene are SQVTM and ANQGSEA. V shed 8 bases, J shed 0 bases, and the junction held 7 bases outside the gene matches. DNA of the CDR3: TGCAGCACCCGGGGGGACGCCTCTGGGGCCAACGTCCTGACTTTC. It yields the protein CSTRGDASGANVLTF.

Written as DNA, the CDR3 is TGTGCCAGCAGTTTCAGGGGATCGGCCTACGAGCAGTACTTC. This codes for CASSFRGSAYEQYF. This sequence joins TRBV28 and TRBJ2-7, with D perhaps TRBD1 (6 bases). The CDR3 extends over 14 amino acids. V dropped 3 bases and J dropped 2 bases, with 11 bases sitting between them. Per the germline V gene, CDR1 is MDHEN and CDR2 is SYDVKM.

This clonotype was detected ten times or more. This chain uses TRBV20-1 with TRBJ1-1, with D uncertain. Germline CDR1 reads DFQATT; CDR2 reads SNEGSKA (reference sequence). The CDR3 has 11 residues. The ends were cut back, 3 bases at V and 3 bases at J, with 5 bases in the middle. The CDR3 is CSARIYTEAFF. CDR3 in DNA: TGCAGTGCTAGGATTTACACTGAAGCTTTCTTT.

The chain links TRBV11-2 to TRBJ2-1; D is uncertain. Germline lookup yields CDR1 SGHAT and CDR2 FQNNGV. The V end was cut by 7 bases, the J end by 4 bases, with 17 bases between. This CDR3 has 15 amino acids. The CDR3 spells CASTPPSRIYNEQFF. The CDR3 bases are TGTGCCAGCACCCCGCCCAGCAGGATTTACAATGAGCAGTTCTTC.

This clonotype has just a few counts. The rearrangement joins TRBV7-9 to TRBJ2-2; 14 nucleotides agree with TRBD2. V lost 4 bases to trimming and J lost 5 bases; unmatched junction nucleotides: 6. Germline-derived CDR1 and CDR2 are SEHNR and FQNEAQ (reference sequence). The CDR3 contains 17 residues. Written as DNA, the CDR3 is TGTGCCAGCAGCTCCCCGACTAGCGGGAGGGAGACCGGGGAGCTGTTTTTT. The encoded protein is CASSSPTSGRETGELFF.

The rearrangement uses TRBV12-3 or TRBV12-4 and TRBJ1-2; 7 bases are shared with TRBD1. V lost 6 bases to trimming and J lost 1 base; unmatched junction nucleotides: 8. CDR3 length equals 15 residues. For the CDR3, the DNA is TGTGCCAGCAGGAGGACAGGACTCCTTAACTATGGCTACACCTTC. It yields the protein CASRRTGLLNYGYTF.

This clonotype was found many times. This sequence joins TRBV5-1 and TRBJ2-5; D is perhaps TRBD2 (5 bases). The germline V and J ends were trimmed by 4 bases and 3 bases, with 10 bases remaining between them. The CDR3 loop spans 13 amino acids. CDR1 and CDR2 (germline): SGHRS, YFSETQ. CDR3 sequence (DNA): TGCGCCAGCAGCGGCGGACTGAAAGAGACCCAGTACTTC. It yields the protein CASSGGLKETQYF.

This sequence joins TRBV9 and TRBJ1-6; TRBD1 is a possible D gene (5 bases). The V and J ends lost 3 bases and 7 bases respectively, with 11 bases between them. The CDR3 spans 14 residues. CDR1 and CDR2 from the germline V gene are SGDLS and YYNGEE. DNA for the CDR3: TGTGCCAGCAGCGGGGGACTGATAAATTCACCCCTCCACTTT. Translating it yields CASSGGLINSPLHF.

This clonotype came up many times. The chain links TRBV20-1 to TRBJ2-1, with D possibly being TRBD1 (7 bases). V dropped 4 bases and J dropped 0 bases, with 19 bases sitting between them. Germline assignment: CDR1 DFQATT and CDR2 SNEGSKA (reference sequence). This CDR3 region has 17 residues. In DNA, the CDR3 is TGCAGTGCTAACGTTAGACAGGGAGGCTTCTCCTACAATGAGCAGTTCTTC. Its protein is CSANVRQGGFSYNEQFF.

This clonotype was observed many times. V gene TRBV7-9 combines with J gene TRBJ2-1, with a weak D call TRBD1 (6 bases). Germline values: CDR1 SEHNR, CDR2 FQNEAQ (reference sequence). V was cut by 5 bases and J by 6 bases, with 8 bases left in between. The CDR3 totals 12 residues. CDR3 sequence (DNA): TGTGCCAGCAGCATAGGGGGCAATGAGCAGTTCTTC. Its translation: CASSIGGNEQFF.

This clonotype was picked up a small number of times. The chain carries TRBV13 and TRBJ2-7; perhaps TRBD1 as D (5 bases). The length of the CDR3 is 14 residues. Trimming took 5 bases from V and 5 from J, leaving 16 bases between them. The germline V gene has CDR1 PRHDT and CDR2 FYEKMQ (reference sequence). The CDR3 reads CASSGTRGVHEQYF. The CDR3 nucleotides are TGTGCCAGCAGCGGAACAAGGGGTGTCCACGAGCAGTACTTC.

This clonotype came up many times. The J gene is TRBJ2-5, the V gene TRBV20-1; maybe TRBD1 (7 bases). The ends were cut back, 0 bases at V and 4 bases at J, with 12 bases in the middle. Germline-derived CDR1 and CDR2 are DFQATT and SNEGSKA (reference sequence). The CDR3 extends over 14 amino acids. The CDR3 region has the DNA TGCAGTGCTAGAGATACTCAGGGGGGAGAGACCCAGTACTTC. Encoded protein: CSARDTQGGETQYF.

This clonotype has ten or more counts. The J gene is TRBJ2-1, the V gene TRBV27; D might be TRBD2 (6 bases). V lost 3 bases and J lost 8, with 14 bases in between. CDR1 MNHEY and CDR2 SMNVEV come from the germline V gene (reference sequence). The CDR3 totals 14 residues. CDR3 bases: TGTGCCAGCAGTTTCGGGGGATATTTCTATGAGCAGTTCTTC. It translates to CASSFGGYFYEQFF.

This clonotype came up a few times. The rearrangement links TRBV2 to TRBJ2-1, with 7 positions matching TRBD1. This CDR3 contains 14 residues. Germline loops: CDR1 SNHLY, CDR2 FYNNEI. Trimming at V came to 6 bases and at J to 4 bases, leaving 6 bases not matched to a gene. DNA of the CDR3: TGTGCCAGCAGAGACAGGGTGCAGTACAATGAGCAGTTCTTC. Amino acids: CASRDRVQYNEQFF.

In this sample, this clonotype turned up many times. This chain joins TRBV2 and TRBJ1-1, with D perhaps matching TRBD1 (5 bases). This CDR3 spans 13 amino acids. Germline-derived CDR1 and CDR2 are SNHLY and FYNNEI. Trimming took off 6 bases at V and 4 bases at J, with 12 bases between the two ends. Here the CDR3 DNA reads TGTGCCAGCAGATTACCCGGGGGCACTGAAGCTTTCTTT. Translating gives CASRLPGGTEAFF.